The rows below give T cell receptor beta chains drawn from one sample of a study of graft-versus-host responses after intestinal transplantation. Profiling relied on immunoSEQ multiplex PCR, and the TCRdb table lists in-frame clones only, not all of them. The repertoire holds 15,000 to 20,000 clones, with roughly 40% as singletons. The sample was alloreactive CD4+ T cells from a mixed lymphocyte reaction culture, taken before intestinal transplant. These receptors originate from a human patient who received an intestinal transplant. CDR3s include the opening cysteine and the closing phenylalanine or tryptophan. Each record gives: J gene, V gene, D gene, clone size, CDR3 length, CDR3 protein, CDR3 DNA. The D gene is left open where the match is weak. Expanded clones are given a class, and other clones once, few, many or no size at all.

>TRBJ2-1|TRBV27|TRBD2|NA|16
CASMTSGRGYYNEQFF
TGTGCCAGCATGACTAGCGGCCGGGGTTACTACAATGAGCAGTTCTTC
>TRBJ1-6|TRBV5-1|NA|NA|14
CASSLGVNLTPLHF
TGCGCCAGCAGCTTGGGGGTGAACCTGACACCCCTCCACTTT
>TRBJ1-5|TRBV7-8|NA|NA|14
CASSSRVANQPQHF
TGTGCCAGCAGCTCCAGAGTGGCCAATCAGCCCCAGCATTTT
>TRBJ2-3|TRBV7-9|NA|few|16
CASSPGGGLHGDTQYF
TGTGCCAGCAGCCCAGGGGGGGGCCTCCACGGAGATACGCAGTATTTT
>TRBJ2-1|TRBV29-1|TRBD1|few|17
CSVSPFGTGSSYNEQFF
TGCAGCGTCTCCCCGTTTGGGACAGGGAGCTCCTACAATGAGCAGTTCTTC
>TRBJ1-1|TRBV29-1|NA|few|10
CSVAFTEAFF
TGCAGCGTTGCGTTCACTGAAGCTTTCTTT
>TRBJ2-7|TRBV15|NA|few|15
CATSREDQINYEQYF
TGTGCCACCAGCAGAGAAGACCAGATAAACTACGAGCAGTACTTC
>TRBJ2-2|TRBV5-4|TRBD1|NA|14
CASSWGQGTGELFF
TGTGCCAGCAGCTGGGGACAGGGGACCGGGGAGCTGTTTTTT
>TRBJ2-3|TRBV5-1|NA|few|17
CASSLTLYRVSTDTQYF
TGCGCCAGCAGCTTGACCCTATACAGGGTAAGCACAGATACGCAGTATTTT
>TRBJ2-7|TRBV10-3|NA|few|12
CATRGEQYNSYF
TGTGCCACCAGGGGCGAACAGTACAATAGTTACTTC
>TRBJ1-2|TRBV19|NA|few|13
CASTPDRRGGYTF
TGTGCCAGTACCCCCGACAGGAGGGGAGGCTACACCTTC
>TRBJ1-2|TRBV5-1|TRBD1|few|12
CASKEDRRDYTF
TGCGCCAGCAAGGAGGACAGGAGGGACTACACCTTC
>TRBJ1-5|TRBV19|NA|few|13
CASSINPIKPQHF
TGTGCCAGTAGTATTAACCCGATTAAACCCCAGCATTTT
>TRBJ1-2|TRBV19|NA|NA|16
CASSTSPGHSNYGYTF
TGTGCCAGTAGTACTTCGCCGGGACATTCTAACTATGGCTACACCTTC
>TRBJ2-5|TRBV30|NA|NA|11
CAWSGRETQYF
TGTGCCTGGAGTGGCCGGGAGACCCAGTACTTC
>TRBJ2-2|TRBV5-1|NA|NA|15
CASSLGTFPTGELFF
TGCGCCAGCAGCTTGGGGACGTTCCCGACCGGGGAGCTGTTTTTT
>TRBJ2-1|TRBV10-3|TRBD1|few|14
CAINSGTGGYEQFF
TGTGCCATCAATTCCGGGACAGGGGGCTATGAGCAGTTCTTC
>TRBJ1-3|TRBV7-9|NA|NA|15
CASSLVFPISNTIYF
TGTGCCAGCAGCTTAGTGTTTCCTATTTCGAACACCATATATTTT
>TRBJ2-2|TRBV11-3|NA|once|15
CASSPRFSYTGELFF
TGTGCCAGCAGCCCCCGTTTCAGCTACACCGGGGAGCTGTTTTTT
>TRBJ2-1|TRBV11-3|TRBD1|NA|16
CASSLGQGVGGNEQFF
TGTGCCAGCAGCTTAGGACAGGGGGTGGGTGGCAATGAGCAGTTCTTC
>TRBJ2-7|TRBV10-3|NA|few|14
CAISESYGGNEQYF
TGTGCCATCAGTGAAAGTTATGGGGGGAACGAGCAGTACTTC
>TRBJ1-1|TRBV7-6|NA|NA|13
CASSSTVNTEAFF
TGTGCCAGCAGCTCCACAGTGAACACTGAAGCTTTCTTT
>TRBJ2-4|TRBV18|NA|few|12
CASSPRENIQYF
TGTGCCAGCTCACCCCGGGAAAACATTCAGTACTTC
>TRBJ1-2|TRBV5-1|NA|NA|13
CASSLEGDYGYTF
TGCGCCAGCAGCTTGGAAGGGGACTATGGCTACACCTTC
>TRBJ2-2|TRBV4-1|NA|NA|15
CASSQSLSFTGELFF
TGCGCCAGCAGCCAAAGCTTAAGTTTCACCGGGGAGCTGTTTTTT
>TRBJ1-2|TRBV4-2|TRBD1|few|16
CASSRRTGGAVGGYTF
TGTGCCAGCAGCCGCCGGACAGGGGGCGCGGTAGGTGGCTACACCTTC
>TRBJ1-2|TRBV7-9|NA|few|13
CASSPGLSYGYTF
TGTGCCAGCAGCCCAGGTTTAAGCTATGGCTACACCTTC